This entry lists 17 T cell receptor beta chains sequenced from one sample in a study of cytomegalovirus exposure and HLA in healthy donors. In the PCR, 60 Vbeta and 13 Jbeta primers were used. Some clones are missing from TCRdb's copy, which holds only in-frame ones; the method was immunoSEQ multiplex PCR. The table counts 200,000 to 250,000 clones; about 1% lies in the top ten. Sequencing used PBMCs. The receptors derive from a woman under 40 in good health and CMV-seropositive.

The chain links TRBV12-5 to TRBJ2-2; 10 bases map to TRBD1. The germline CDR1 and CDR2 sequences are LGHNT and FRNRAP. CDR3 length: 16 amino acids. J gave up 7 bases and V 1 base, and 6 bases lay outside the gene matches. In nucleotides, the CDR3 is TGTGCTAGTGGTTTGGGGGAGACAGGGGGCCACGGGGAGCTGTTTTTT. Translation gives CASGLGETGGHGELFF.

The chain uses TRBV19 and TRBJ2-7, with TRBD1 matching 7 bases. Trimming took 3 bases from V and 6 from J; bases not matched to a gene: 14. Germline loops: CDR1 LNHDA, CDR2 SQIVND (reference sequence). The CDR3 runs 16 residues. This CDR3 is CASSMIPQQGNSEQYF. In DNA form, the CDR3 reads TGTGCCAGTAGTATGATCCCCCAACAGGGGAATAGCGAGCAGTACTTC.

The CDR3 loop reads CASSWGTSGGTDTQYF. In DNA form, the CDR3 reads TGTGCCAGCAGCTGGGGAACTAGCGGGGGCACAGATACGCAGTATTTT. The rearrangement uses TRBV5-4 and TRBJ2-3; TRBD2 matches 10 bases. The CDR3 contains 16 residues. Per the germline V gene, CDR1 is SGHNT and CDR2 is YYREEE (reference sequence). The J segment lost 1 base and the V segment lost 3 bases, leaving 5 bases of the junction unmatched.

The V and J genes are TRBV18 and TRBJ2-2; TRBD2 aligns across 7 bases. Germline lookup yields CDR1 KGHSH and CDR2 LQKENI. J gave up 4 bases and V 3 bases, and 14 bases lay outside the gene matches. CDR3 size: 18 residues. CDR3 sequence reads: CASSPPHGGGPTTGELFF. The DNA of the CDR3 is TGTGCCAGCTCACCCCCGCATGGCGGGGGACCGACCACCGGGGAGCTGTTTTTT.

The chain carries TRBV5-1 and TRBJ2-3; 9 bases fit TRBD2. The CDR3 spans 16 residues. Germline loops: CDR1 SGHRS, CDR2 YFSETQ. The V and J ends lost 6 bases and 3 bases, in that order; junction bases with no gene match: 11. The CDR3 nucleotides are TGCGCCAGCATCGGCGGGGGGGGATTTGGGACAGATACGCAGTATTTT. Protein product: CASIGGGGFGTDTQYF.

V and J are TRBV5-6 and TRBJ2-3, with 8 bases matching TRBD2. This CDR3 contains 15 residues. The germline V gene has CDR1 SGHDT and CDR2 YYEEEE. J lost 6 bases, V lost 2 bases, and 8 bases had no gene match. Written as DNA, the CDR3 is TGTGCCAGCAGCTTCCGGGGGGGCCTATCCGATACGCAGTATTTT. It encodes CASSFRGGLSDTQYF.

This chain links TRBV28 with TRBJ1-5; 7 nucleotides agree with TRBD1. CDR3 length: 16 residues. Germline CDR1 and CDR2: MDHEN and SYDVKM. V trimming: 3 bases; J trimming: 3 bases; junction bases outside the gene matches: 8. The CDR3 loop is CASSFWVGGINQPQHF. The CDR3 DNA reads as TGTGCCAGCAGTTTTTGGGTAGGGGGCATCAATCAGCCCCAGCATTTT.

This CDR3 reads CASSLLPPWDRSYEQYF. CDR3 DNA sequence: TGTGCCAGCAGTTTGCTCCCCCCTTGGGACAGGTCCTACGAGCAGTACTTC. This chain connects TRBV27 to TRBJ2-5; TRBD1 agrees at 8 bases. Judging by the DNA end, TRBJ2-7 fits better; the J call may be wrong. Germline lookup yields CDR1 MNHEY and CDR2 SMNVEV (reference sequence). The CDR3 covers 17 residues.

This chain connects TRBV5-1 to TRBJ1-4; 9 positions agree with TRBD1. This CDR3 has 14 amino acids. CDR1 is SGHRS, CDR2 YFSETQ, per germline. Trimming cost V 4 bases and J 5 bases; bases outside gene matches: 3. The CDR3 bases are TGCGCCAGCAGCATGGGACAGGGCAATGAAAAACTGTTTTTT. This encodes CASSMGQGNEKLFF. Variable domain in full (rest from reference TRBV5-1 and TRBJ1-4): KAGVTQTPRYLIKTRGQQVTLSCSPISGHRSVSWYQQTPGQGLQFLFEYFSETQRNKGNFPGRFSGRQFSNSRSEMNVSTLELGDSALYLCASSMGQGNEKLFFGSGTQLSVL.

The chain employs TRBV6-5 and TRBJ1-6; 8 bases map to TRBD1. The ends lost 6 bases at V and 7 bases at J; junction bases unmatched: 5. Germline V gene lookup returns CDR1 MNHEY and CDR2 SVGAGI. The CDR3 has 14 amino acids. DNA for the CDR3: TGTGCCAGCAGCCGACAGGGGATAAATTCACCCCTCCACTTT. Amino acids: CASSRQGINSPLHF.

Points on this clone: Germline and junction disagree at one end, which may indicate a read error. This rearrangement joins TRBV7-2 to TRBJ2-2; 8 bases align to TRBD2. There are 15 residues in the CDR3. Germline CDR1 SGHTA, CDR2 FQGNSA. The CDR3 sequence: CASSQAGAKTGELFF. CDR3 DNA sequence: TGTGCCAGCAGCCAAGCGGGGGCGAAGACCGGGGAGCTGTTTTTT.

The J gene is TRBJ2-3, the V gene TRBV7-9; 7 nucleotides agree with TRBD2. This CDR3 contains 16 residues. Germline V gene data show CDR1 as SEHNR and CDR2 as FQNEAQ (reference sequence). V gave up 4 bases and J gave up 5 bases; unmatched junction bases: 12. The CDR3 region is CASSSPFAGEVDTQYF. The DNA for the CDR3 is TGTGCCAGCAGCTCCCCCTTTGCGGGAGAGGTAGATACGCAGTATTTT.

Here the CDR3 DNA reads TGTGCCAGCAGCCCGGGATCGGGGGGTGAGCAGTTCTTC. Its protein product is CASSPGSGGEQFF. The chain combines TRBV5-4 with TRBJ2-1, with 7 bases identical to TRBD2. The trim removed 4 bases at V and 9 bases at J, leaving 7 bases unmatched. The germline V gene has CDR1 SGHNT and CDR2 YYREEE (reference sequence). CDR3 length: 13 amino acids.

The chain has TRBV18 and TRBJ2-2; D is ambiguous. Germline-derived CDR1 and CDR2 are KGHSH and LQKENI. The CDR3 extends over 16 amino acids. The V end lost 3 bases, the J end lost 4 bases, and 15 bases lay between the germline ends. The DNA for the CDR3 is TGTGCCAGCTCACCTATTTCTTCCTCGAGCACCGGGGAGCTGTTTTTT. It translates to CASSPISSSSTGELFF.

The chain joins TRBV6-1 to TRBJ1-4, with D possibly TRBD1 on 6 matching bases. V was shortened by 8 bases and J by 8 bases, with 18 bases between the two germline ends. The CDR3 is 14 amino acids. Germline V CDR1 and CDR2: MNHNS, SASEGT. CDR3 sequence reads: CASGYGTMWEKLFF. The CDR3 DNA sequence: TGTGCCAGCGGGTACGGGACAATGTGGGAAAAACTGTTTTTT.

The chain uses TRBV4-1 and TRBJ2-7; TRBD1 matches 7 bases. CDR3 size: 16 residues. V trimming: 2 bases; J trimming: 5 bases; junction bases outside the gene matches: 12. Germline V CDR1 and CDR2: MGHRA, YSYEKL. CDR3 protein: CASSQPGQSKRHEQYF. The CDR3 DNA follows: TGCGCCAGCAGCCAACCGGGACAGTCTAAGAGGCACGAGCAGTACTTC.

The gene calls are TRBV28 and TRBJ2-7, with 12 bases matching TRBD2. This CDR3 contains 14 residues. Trimming took 4 bases from V and 6 from J; bases not matched to a gene: 4. Germline CDR1 MDHEN, CDR2 SYDVKM. The CDR3 coding sequence is TGTGCCAGCAGTTGGACTAGCGGGATCGGCGAGCAGTACTTC. Residues: CASSWTSGIGEQYF.